The subject of this entry is one TCR beta chain. Its antigen is undetermined. cDNA synthesis used the whole RNA isolate, giving expressed TCRB sequences. Clones were sequenced by immunoSEQ multiplex PCR, and TCRdb holds only the in-frame ones, with some missing. The sample includes about 340,000 clones, 9.3% seen only once; the top ten take approximately 1%. The data were taken from a study of beta chain features in type 1 diabetes. Study-level points and caveats: Type 1 diabetes patients had moderately but significantly shorter TCRB CDR3s in all four CD4+ subsets.

The V end was cut by 5 bases, the J end by 1 base, with 11 bases between. Germline-derived CDR1 and CDR2 are LNHDA and SQIVND (reference sequence). This CDR3 is built from 14 residues. The specimen was central memory CD4+ T cells from blood. The sequence was obtained from a man younger than 45 with type 1 diabetes. This chain links TRBV19 with TRBJ1-2; D is ambiguous. The CDR3 DNA reads as TGTGCCAGTAGTGGCCAGTCTCTTAACTATGGCTACACCTTC. Translating gives CASSGQSLNYGYTF.